This T cell receptor (beta chain) came from a study of T cells in Graves' hyperthyroidism and ophthalmopathy (dated by TCRdb to the late 2010s). About the full investigation: Peripheral blood was collected at initial diagnosis, before any treatment. To identify distinguishing TCR V-J signatures, a discovery cohort of around 98 patients was used, comprising approximately 40 with Graves' ophthalmopathy and 55 to 65 with stable Graves' hyperthyroidism. Once sampling was done, hyperthyroidism patients were given methimazole at a starting dose of 30 mg daily, whereas ophthalmopathy patients were given high-dose intravenous methylprednisolone. The 75 to 100 discovery patients were divided at random into training and test sets in a 7:3 ratio. Thyroid tissue and blood T-cell repertoires from six Graves' hyperthyroidism patients were also compared in the study. Prospective prediction of ophthalmopathy was tested in an independent validation cohort of fewer than 20 hyperthyroidism patients and 17 patients who later progressed to ophthalmopathy. The paper reports TCR Vbeta CDR3 sequencing of some 140 peripheral blood samples: 43 ophthalmopathy, over 70 hyperthyroidism and about 17 progressor patients. The study at large found these results: A 13 V-J signature model separated ophthalmopathy from stable hyperthyroidism, with approximately 87% sensitivity and about 81% specificity in cross-validation and 80%/75% in testing. Most expanded thyroid clonotypes (frequency above 0.001) were also detected in blood, a finding suggesting that blood repertoires may reflect thyroid immune responses. In validation, progression to ophthalmopathy was predicted by the model with nearly 71% sensitivity and 72.22% specificity, a median of roughly 6.4 months before onset. Sample size was not statistically predetermined, and blinding of investigators to group allocation was not performed.

This clonotype has a count of ten or more. Its antigen remains undetermined. Base qualities are missing; no much larger clone stands one base away. Reading from cysteine to phenylalanine, the CDR3 counts 15 amino acids. Only the CDR3 DNA is retained, 45 bases long and in frame from the first base. The CDR1 and CDR2 encoded by the germline V gene are SGHRS and YFSETQ. V ends up 6 bases short and J 3 bases short, with an unmatched junction base count of 8. Moderately to severely active disease, a Clinical Activity Score of at least 3, a NOSPECS grade of at least 4, and a duration under 3 months were present in ophthalmopathy patients. Patients with uncontrolled infections, other autoimmune diseases, pregnancy or lactation were excluded. Diagnoses were based on clinical symptoms, serum thyroxine and TRAb, thyroid ultrasound and orbital computed tomography. Ficoll-Paque density gradient centrifugation was used to isolate PBMCs from 9.5 to 10 ml of fresh peripheral blood. Total RNA was extracted using Trizol reagent, and RNA quality was assessed on an Agilent 2100 Bioanalyzer.

Amplification of TCR beta CDR3 regions was carried out from RNA transcripts. For the first round of RT-PCR on the TCR CDR3, the HTBI primer set was used together with the Qiagen OneStep RT-PCR kit. A second multiplex PCR round built the libraries, followed by size selection and purification. Libraries were sequenced paired-end with 100 bp reads on an Illumina HiSeq2000. The original pipeline was this. Raw data were processed with SOAPnuke, discarding reads with adapters, uncalled bases, mean Phred below 15, or no exact constant-primer or identifier match. COPE v1.2.5 was used to merge the high-quality paired reads, and each unique nucleotide sequence was defined as a clonotype. MiTCR v1.1 was used to align clonotypes to the IMGT TRBV, TRBD and TRBJ reference segments. The analysis included only V-J combinations with a frequency above 0.0001, which together covered approximately 99% of the repertoires. The TCS score was defined as the ratio of F50 (clonal expansion) to E x V (chaos), calculated using BLOSUM62-based TCRdist between CDR3 peptides within each V-J. Welch's t-statistics and random forest reduced roughly 540 V-J features to 10 to 15, which were used in a naive Bayes classifier (R e1071). Starting from the raw public reads, TCRdb applied fastp trimming at Q25, assembled clones with MiXCR and retained in-frame beta chains. CDR3 protein sequences are deduplicated, and each keeps its most common genes and DNA. For this entry, the V and J calls and clone size follow TCRdb and not the study's own pipeline. The sample table shows around 240,000 distinct CDR3 sequences, and around 15% are seen once. The ten largest make up around 30% of the sample.

Sequences were obtained from blood. This clonotype was obtained from a woman younger than 35 with Graves' ophthalmopathy. The chain is assembled from TRBV5-1 and TRBJ2-2; 7 bases in the middle match TRBD1. In nucleotide form, the sequence is TGCGCCAGCAACCGACAGGGATCGGACACCGGGGAGCTGTTTTTT. Its protein is CASNRQGSDTGELFF. Full variable domain (CDR3 extended with the reference TRBV5-1 and TRBJ2-2 proteins): KAGVTQTPRYLIKTRGQQVTLSCSPISGHRSVSWYQQTPGQGLQFLFEYFSETQRNKGNFPGRFSGRQFSNSRSEMNVSTLELGDSALYLCASNRQGSDTGELFFGEGSRLTVL.